The clone carrying this TCR beta chain is a singleton in its sample. This specimen comes from a study of cytomegalovirus exposure and HLA in healthy donors. Method: immunoSEQ multiplex PCR; TCRdb's copy keeps in-frame clones and lacks some. This sample yields about 47,000 clones, of which around 90% are seen a single time; over 5% belongs to the top ten. CDR1 and CDR2 from the germline V gene are MGHDK and SYGVNS. This CDR3 comprises 13 residues. V lost 2 bases and J lost 2, with 7 bases in between. The sample was PBMCs. The sequence came from a man aged 18 to 35 in good health and CMV-seronegative. V usage is TRBV25-1 and J usage is TRBJ2-7; D possibly corresponds to TRBD1 (5 bases). The CDR3 sequence is CASSENRPYEQYF. In nucleotides, the CDR3 is TGTGCCAGCAGTGAAAACAGGCCCTACGAGCAGTACTTC.